These 32 T cell receptor beta chains were all obtained from the same sample, sequenced in a study of blood T cell repertoires in COVID-19. TCRdb's table, derived via immunoSEQ multiplex PCR, lists solely in-frame clones and lacks some. The sample yields 120,000 to 150,000 clones, about 83% seen once. The specimen was peripheral blood. Receptors were obtained from a woman aged 40-49 years with acute or convalescent COVID-19.

The gene calls are TRBV9 and TRBJ2-2, with 9 positions matching TRBD1. The junction had 6 bases not matched to a gene; V was cut back by 3 bases and J by 9 bases. Germline loops: CDR1 SGDLS, CDR2 YYNGEE. The CDR3 covers 14 residues. DNA for the CDR3: TGTGCCAGCAGCGGGCCCGGGACAGGGAGGGAGCTGTTTTTT. Protein product: CASSGPGTGRELFF.

The chain recombines TRBV28 with TRBJ1-1, with 7 bases lining up with TRBD1. The length of the CDR3 is 16 residues. V lost 5 bases to trimming and J lost 10 bases; unmatched junction nucleotides: 19. Germline-derived CDR1 and CDR2 are MDHEN and SYDVKM. CDR3 coding DNA: TGTGCCAGCAGTCCCTACCTTGGCCAGGGGGTAGGTGTAGCTTTCTTT. It codes for CASSPYLGQGVGVAFF.

The V and J genes are TRBV30 and TRBJ1-1; the D gene is possibly TRBD1 (5 bases). Trimming pared 2 bases from V and 2 bases from J, leaving 15 bases between. The CDR3 consists of 15 residues. Looked up from germline, CDR1 is GTSNPN and CDR2 is SVGIG (reference sequence). The CDR3 protein is CAWSRLGHTNTEAFF. Written as DNA, the CDR3 is TGTGCCTGGAGTCGCCTAGGACATACCAACACTGAAGCTTTCTTT.

The table lists this clone with a count of one. This chain uses TRBV5-5 with TRBJ2-7; 8 bases match TRBD1. Trimming removed 1 base from V and 0 bases from J; junction bases left unmatched: 3. The germline V gene encodes CDR1 SGHKS and CDR2 YYEKEE (reference sequence). The CDR3 spans 15 residues. In nucleotides, the CDR3 is TGTGCCAGCAGCTTGTCGACAGGGGTCTCCTACGAGCAGTACTTC. This codes for CASSLSTGVSYEQYF.

The rearrangement uses TRBV5-4 and TRBJ2-1; no clear D. There are 15 residues in the CDR3. V lost 4 bases and J lost 0, with 11 bases in between. The germline V gene encodes CDR1 SGHNT and CDR2 YYREEE (reference sequence). CDR3 in amino acids: CASSPTRSSYNEQFF. CDR3 nucleotide sequence: TGTGCCAGCAGCCCTACTCGTAGCTCCTACAATGAGCAGTTCTTC.

The gene calls are TRBV18 and TRBJ2-3; D not resolved. The CDR3 spans 13 residues. Germline CDR1 reads KGHSH; CDR2 reads LQKENI. V gave up 4 bases and J gave up 5 bases, with 10 bases separating them. In DNA form, the CDR3 reads TGTGCCAGCTCACGACTCACTGAAGATACGCAGTATTTT. Protein sequence: CASSRLTEDTQYF. Full variable domain (rest looked up from reference TRBV18 and TRBJ2-3): NAGVMQNPRHLVRRRGQEARLRCSPMKGHSHVYWYRQLPEEGLKFMVYLQKENIIDESGMPKERFSAEFPKEGPSILRIQQVVRGDSAAYFCASSRLTEDTQYFGPGTRLTVL.

The chain recombines TRBV4-3 with TRBJ2-7; D perhaps matches TRBD1 (5 bases). Trimming cost V 0 bases and J 3 bases, with 15 bases left between them. This CDR3 is 16 amino acids long. The germline V gene encodes CDR1 LGHNA and CDR2 YSLEER. This chain's CDR3 is CASSQDRKGSYYEQYF. The CDR3 nucleotides read TGCGCCAGCAGCCAAGATCGGAAGGGGTCATACTACGAGCAGTACTTC.

J is TRBJ1-2 and V is TRBV18, with D unresolved. CDR1 and CDR2 (germline): KGHSH, LQKENI. V was trimmed by 1 base and J by 0 bases, leaving 6 bases between them. CDR3 length: 14 amino acids. In DNA form, the CDR3 reads TGTGCCAGCTCACCACTACCGGCTAACTATGGCTACACCTTC. Its protein product is CASSPLPANYGYTF.

This rearrangement joins TRBV19 to TRBJ1-2; TRBD1 might be the D (6 bases). Germline loops: CDR1 LNHDA, CDR2 SQIVND (reference sequence). CDR3 length: 14 residues. The V end was cut by 8 bases, the J end by 5 bases, with 18 bases between. CDR3 sequence (DNA): TGTGCCAGTGGAGGGGGGGGCGGATGGTATGGCTACACCTTC. Encoded protein: CASGGGGGWYGYTF.

V gene TRBV7-9 combines with J gene TRBJ1-6, with 8 bases fitting TRBD1. With V trimmed by 10 bases and J by 8 bases, 7 bases remained unmatched. Looked up from germline, CDR1 is SEHNR and CDR2 is FQNEAQ (reference sequence). The CDR3 loop spans 13 amino acids. The CDR3 protein is CATSDRVDSPLHF. As DNA, the CDR3 is TGTGCCACCTCGGACAGGGTGGATTCACCCCTCCACTTT.

This rearrangement joins TRBV19 to TRBJ2-6, with TRBD1 matching 7 bases. CDR1 is LNHDA, CDR2 SQIVND, per germline (reference sequence). J was trimmed by 0 bases and V by 3 bases; bases with no gene match: 2. This CDR3 spans 16 amino acids. The CDR3 sequence is CASSMGQPSGANVLTF. The CDR3 DNA sequence: TGTGCCAGTAGTATGGGACAGCCCTCTGGGGCCAACGTCCTGACTTTC.

V usage is TRBV19 and J usage is TRBJ2-7; 12 positions match TRBD1. The CDR3 runs to 15 residues. Looked up from germline, CDR1 is LNHDA and CDR2 is SQIVND (reference sequence). Trimming cost V 5 bases and J 4 bases; bases outside gene matches: 6. DNA for the CDR3: TGTGCCAGTAGTTGGGGGACAGGGGGCATGTACGAGCAGTACTTC. Amino acid sequence: CASSWGTGGMYEQYF.

The chain joins TRBV7-9 to TRBJ1-2, with 7 positions matching TRBD1. V lost 1 base to trimming and J lost 8 bases; unmatched junction nucleotides: 10. The CDR3 sequence is 15 residues long. CDR1 SEHNR and CDR2 FQNEAQ come from the germline V gene (reference sequence). CDR3 sequence reads: CASSLVRTRDSGYTF. The CDR3 DNA reads as TGTGCCAGCAGCTTAGTCAGAACCCGGGACAGCGGCTACACCTTC. Full variable domain (rest looked up from reference TRBV7-9 and TRBJ1-2): DTGVSQNPRHKITKRGQNVTFRCDPISEHNRLYWYRQTLGQGPEFLTYFQNEAQLEKSRLLSDRFSAERPKGSFSTLEIQRTEQGDSAMYLCASSLVRTRDSGYTFGSGTRLTVV.

The chain carries TRBV19 and TRBJ1-2, with TRBD1 matching over 8 bases. V gave up 6 bases and J gave up 1 base; unmatched junction bases: 7. The CDR3 sequence is 15 residues long. From germline, CDR1 is LNHDA and CDR2 SQIVND (reference sequence). The CDR3 DNA reads TGTGCCAGTAGCTACGGGACAGGCTATAACTATGGCTACACCTTC. This sequence encodes CASSYGTGYNYGYTF.

V and J are TRBV6-2 or TRBV6-3 and TRBJ1-1, with a possible D match to TRBD1 (5 bases). Germline V lookup: CDR1 MNHEY, CDR2 SVGEGT. The CDR3 sequence is 14 residues long. The V end lost 5 bases, the J end lost 8 bases, and 18 bases lay between the germline ends. In DNA, the CDR3 is TGTGCCAGCAGTCCCAGGGCAGGGAATAGAGAAGCTTTCTTT. This codes for CASSPRAGNREAFF.

The chain has TRBV10-2 and TRBJ2-7, with a weak D call TRBD1 (5 bases). The V gene's germline CDR1 is WSHSY and CDR2 SAAADI. The CDR3 consists of 12 residues. V gave up 4 bases and J gave up 5 bases, with 9 bases separating them. The CDR3 DNA reads TGCGCCAGCAGTGGGGGCCTCCACGAGCAGTACTTC. Protein: CASSGGLHEQYF.

The chain employs TRBV30 and TRBJ1-2; a weak D match, TRBD1 (6 bases). Trimming took off 1 base at V and 2 bases at J, with 8 bases between the two ends. The germline V gene has CDR1 GTSNPN and CDR2 SVGIG (reference sequence). The CDR3 is 13 residues long. The CDR3 DNA reads as TGTGCCTGGAGTGCGGGACAAAACTATGGCTACACCTTC. It yields the protein CAWSAGQNYGYTF.

V is TRBV7-8 and J is TRBJ1-2; weak D call: TRBD1 (6 bases). Germline lookup yields CDR1 SGHVS and CDR2 FQNEAQ. V was trimmed by 5 bases and J by 8 bases, leaving 12 bases between them. CDR3 size: 12 residues. CDR3 loop: CASSPPGEGYTF. The CDR3 nucleotides are TGTGCCAGCAGCCCCCCAGGGGAGGGCTACACCTTC.

The rearrangement uses TRBV6-6 and TRBJ1-3; TRBD1 aligns across 7 bases. Germline V gives CDR1 MNHNY, CDR2 SVGAGI (reference sequence). This CDR3 has 14 amino acids. V trimming: 4 bases; J trimming: 1 base; junction bases outside the gene matches: 1. CDR3 sequence (DNA): TGTGCCAGCAGTTCGGGACAGTCTGGAAACACCATATATTTT. Translating it yields CASSSGQSGNTIYF.

In DNA form, the CDR3 reads TGTGCCAGCAGCGTCCAGGGGCATGGGGCCAACGTCCTGACTTTC. Amino acids: CASSVQGHGANVLTF. The chain uses TRBV9 and TRBJ2-6, with a possible D match to TRBD1 (6 bases). CDR1 and CDR2 from the germline V gene are SGDLS and YYNGEE. Trimming shortened V by 2 bases and J by 3 bases, and 9 bases separated the two germline ends. The CDR3 spans 15 residues.

V and J are TRBV7-9 and TRBJ2-2, with D maybe TRBD1 (6 bases). V lost 7 bases and J lost 4, with 13 bases in between. The CDR3 consists of 14 residues. Germline V gene lookup returns CDR1 SEHNR and CDR2 FQNEAQ (reference sequence). The CDR3 region has the DNA TGTGCCAGCATTCCAGGGGTTGGCACCGGGGAGCTGTTTTTT. This codes for CASIPGVGTGELFF.

This clone was recorded once. The chain is built from TRBV28 and TRBJ2-7; 11 nucleotides line up with TRBD2. Trimming at V came to 5 bases and at J to 1 base, leaving 7 bases not matched to a gene. The length of the CDR3 is 16 residues. From germline, CDR1 is MDHEN and CDR2 SYDVKM. The CDR3 region is CASSPLAGGVSYEQYF. In nucleotides, the CDR3 is TGTGCCAGCAGTCCCCTAGCGGGAGGCGTTTCCTACGAGCAGTACTTC.

The chain recombines TRBV7-9 with TRBJ2-5, with 7 bases identical to TRBD2. Unmatched junction bases numbered 3, after V lost 1 base and J lost 4 bases. The length of the CDR3 is 14 residues. Germline V gene data show CDR1 as SEHNR and CDR2 as FQNEAQ (reference sequence). This chain's CDR3 is CASSLGLAVETQYF. Here the CDR3 DNA reads TGTGCCAGCAGCTTAGGTCTAGCGGTAGAGACCCAGTACTTC.

V is TRBV27 and J is TRBJ1-2, with 9 bases aligning to TRBD1. Trimming cost V 4 bases and J 6 bases; bases outside gene matches: 9. CDR3 length: 15 residues. The germline V gene encodes CDR1 MNHEY and CDR2 SMNVEV (reference sequence). CDR3 nucleotides: TGTGCCAGCAGTTCATCTACAGGGGGCATAAATGGCTACACCTTC. This gives the protein CASSSSTGGINGYTF.

The rearrangement uses TRBV4-2 and TRBJ1-2, with D perhaps matching TRBD1 (5 bases). V gave up 1 base and J gave up 0 bases, with 12 bases separating them. Germline loops: CDR1 LGHNA, CDR2 YNFKEQ. CDR3 length equals 16 residues. Here the CDR3 reads CASSQGQSLTNYGYTF. The CDR3 DNA is TGTGCCAGCAGCCAAGGACAGAGCCTAACTAACTATGGCTACACCTTC.

CDR3 residues: CASSFFFAYEQYF. The CDR3 DNA is TGTGCCAGCAGCTTTTTTTTCGCCTACGAGCAGTACTTC. This chain links TRBV7-2 with TRBJ2-7; D is uncertain. The germline CDR1 and CDR2 sequences are SGHTA and FQGNSA. The CDR3 runs to 13 residues. V was shortened by 3 bases and J by 2 bases, with 8 bases between the two germline ends.

The chain combines TRBV30 with TRBJ1-2; a possible D gene is TRBD1 (6 bases). The length of the CDR3 is 13 residues. V lost 7 bases to trimming and J lost 4 bases, with 16 bases between them. Germline-derived CDR1 and CDR2 are GTSNPN and SVGIG (reference sequence). CDR3 DNA: TGTGCCTTGTCAGGGGTGGCCAGCTATGGCTACACCTTC. Amino acid sequence: CALSGVASYGYTF.

This chain links TRBV7-6 with TRBJ2-7, with TRBD1 matching over 10 bases. The length of the CDR3 is 15 residues. CDR1 and CDR2 from the germline V gene are SGHVS and FNYEAQ. With V trimmed by 4 bases and J by 0 bases, 3 bases remained unmatched. CDR3 nucleotide sequence: TGTGCCAGCAGCTCCGGGACAGGGGCCTCCTACGAGCAGTACTTC. The encoded protein is CASSSGTGASYEQYF.

The chain combines TRBV28 with TRBJ2-7, with 9 bases that match TRBD1. Germline CDR1 MDHEN, CDR2 SYDVKM. The junction had 5 bases not matched to a gene; V was cut back by 3 bases and J by 2 bases. The CDR3 is 15 residues long. This CDR3 reads CASSFVGQGTYEQYF. CDR3 DNA: TGTGCCAGCAGTTTTGTTGGACAGGGGACCTACGAGCAGTACTTC.

The rearrangement uses TRBV25-1 and TRBJ1-1; D gene uncertain. The CDR3 runs 13 residues. V was pared by 6 bases and J by 1 base, with 9 bases between. The germline CDR1 and CDR2 sequences are MGHDK and SYGVNS. The CDR3 DNA is TGTGCCAGCAGGTTCTCCTGGAACACTGAAGCTTTCTTT. Translated: CASRFSWNTEAFF.

The CDR3 nucleotides read TGTGCCAGCAGCTTAGTTTTCGGGAGGGGGGCAGATACGCAGTATTTT. Translating it yields CASSLVFGRGADTQYF. The chain employs TRBV7-2 and TRBJ2-3; 8 nucleotides line up with TRBD2. CDR1 SGHTA and CDR2 FQGNSA come from the germline V gene. The J segment lost 4 bases and the V segment lost 1 base, leaving 7 bases of the junction unmatched. The CDR3 length is 16 residues.

This clone has only one observation. This chain connects TRBV3-1 (or the pseudogene TRBV3-2) to TRBJ1-1; tentative D call: TRBD1 (6 bases). The V and J ends lost 6 bases and 5 bases respectively, with 16 bases between them. From germline, CDR1 is LGHDT and CDR2 YNNKEL (reference sequence). The CDR3 runs 14 residues. CDR3 DNA sequence: TGTGCCAGCAGTCACGGGACATACACAACTGAAGCTTTCTTT. This sequence encodes CASSHGTYTTEAFF.